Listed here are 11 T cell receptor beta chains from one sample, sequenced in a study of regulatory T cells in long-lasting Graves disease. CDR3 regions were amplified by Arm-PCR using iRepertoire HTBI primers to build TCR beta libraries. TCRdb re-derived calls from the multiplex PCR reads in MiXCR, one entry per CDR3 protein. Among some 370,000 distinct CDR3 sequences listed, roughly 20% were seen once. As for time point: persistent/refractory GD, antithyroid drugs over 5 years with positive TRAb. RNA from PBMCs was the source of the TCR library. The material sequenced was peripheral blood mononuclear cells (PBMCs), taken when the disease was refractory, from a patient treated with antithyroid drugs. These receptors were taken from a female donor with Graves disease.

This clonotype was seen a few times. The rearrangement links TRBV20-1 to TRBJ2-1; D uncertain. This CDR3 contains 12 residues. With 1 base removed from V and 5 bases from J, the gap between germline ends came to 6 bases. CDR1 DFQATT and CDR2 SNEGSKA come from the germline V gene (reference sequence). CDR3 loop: CSARAGHNEQFF. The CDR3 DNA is TGCAGTGCTAGAGCGGGTCACAATGAGCAGTTCTTC.

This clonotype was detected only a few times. The CDR3 is CSAHDQANTGELFF. The CDR3 region has the DNA TGCAGTGCTCACGACCAAGCGAACACCGGGGAGCTGTTTTTT. The rearrangement uses TRBV20-1 and TRBJ2-2; D call uncertain. CDR1 and CDR2 from the germline V gene are DFQATT and SNEGSKA (reference sequence). Between the trimmed V and J ends, which lost 5 bases and 0 bases, there was a span of 10 bases. CDR3 length: 14 residues.

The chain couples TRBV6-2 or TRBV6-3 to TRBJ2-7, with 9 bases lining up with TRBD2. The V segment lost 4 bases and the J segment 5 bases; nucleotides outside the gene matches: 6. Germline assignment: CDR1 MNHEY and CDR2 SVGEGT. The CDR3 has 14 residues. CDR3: CASSLAGVINEQYF. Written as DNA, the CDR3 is TGTGCCAGCAGTTTAGCGGGAGTGATCAACGAGCAGTACTTC.

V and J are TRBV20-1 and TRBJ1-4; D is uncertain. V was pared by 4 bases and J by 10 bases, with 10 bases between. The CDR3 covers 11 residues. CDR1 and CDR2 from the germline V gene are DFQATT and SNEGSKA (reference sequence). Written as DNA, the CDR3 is TGCAGTGCTACCTACCCGGGAAAACTGTTTTTT. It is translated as CSATYPGKLFF.

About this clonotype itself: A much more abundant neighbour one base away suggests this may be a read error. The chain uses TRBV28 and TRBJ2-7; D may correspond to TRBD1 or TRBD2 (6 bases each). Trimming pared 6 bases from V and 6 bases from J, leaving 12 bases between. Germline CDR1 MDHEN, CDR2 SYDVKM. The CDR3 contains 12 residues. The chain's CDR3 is CASRTRGREQYF. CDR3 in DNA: TGTGCCAGCAGGACCCGGGGGCGCGAGCAGTACTTC. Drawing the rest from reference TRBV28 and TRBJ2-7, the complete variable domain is DVKVTQSSRYLVKRTGEKVFLECVQDMDHENMFWYRQDPGLGLRLIYFSYDVKMKEKGDIPEGYSVSREKKERFSLILESASTNQTSMYLCASRTRGREQYFGPGTRLTVT.

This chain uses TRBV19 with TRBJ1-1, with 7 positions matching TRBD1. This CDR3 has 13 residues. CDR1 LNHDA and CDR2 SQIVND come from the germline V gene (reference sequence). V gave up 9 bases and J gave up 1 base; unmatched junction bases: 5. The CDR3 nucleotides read TGTGCCAGCCTGCGGACAGGGAACACTGAAGCTTTCTTT. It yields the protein CASLRTGNTEAFF.

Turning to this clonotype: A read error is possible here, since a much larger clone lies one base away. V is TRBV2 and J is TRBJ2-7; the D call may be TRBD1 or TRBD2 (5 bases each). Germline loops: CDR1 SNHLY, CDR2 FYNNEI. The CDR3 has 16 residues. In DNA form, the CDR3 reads TGTGCCAGCAGTATTCCGATGGGGGTGTACTCCTGCGAGCAGTACTTC. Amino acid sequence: CASSIPMGVYSCEQYF.

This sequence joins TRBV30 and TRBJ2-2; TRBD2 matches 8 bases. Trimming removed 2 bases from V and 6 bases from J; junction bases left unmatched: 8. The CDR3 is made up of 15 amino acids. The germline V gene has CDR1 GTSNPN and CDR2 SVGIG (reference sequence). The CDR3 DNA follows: TGTGCCTGGAGTCCTGGGACTAGGGTTGCCGGGGAGCTGTTTTTT. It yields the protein CAWSPGTRVAGELFF. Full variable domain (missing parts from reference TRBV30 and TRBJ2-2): SQTIHQWPATLVQPVGSPLSLECTVEGTSNPNLYWYRQAAGRGLQLLFYSVGIGQISSEVPQNLSASRPQDRQFILSSKKLLLSDSGFYLCAWSPGTRVAGELFFGEGSRLTVL.

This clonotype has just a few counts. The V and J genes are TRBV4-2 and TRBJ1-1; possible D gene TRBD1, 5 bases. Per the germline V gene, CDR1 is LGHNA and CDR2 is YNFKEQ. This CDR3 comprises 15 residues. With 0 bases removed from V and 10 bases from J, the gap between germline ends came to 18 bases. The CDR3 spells CASSQEVGGQGSAFF. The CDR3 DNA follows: TGTGCCAGCAGCCAAGAAGTAGGCGGGCAGGGATCAGCTTTCTTT.

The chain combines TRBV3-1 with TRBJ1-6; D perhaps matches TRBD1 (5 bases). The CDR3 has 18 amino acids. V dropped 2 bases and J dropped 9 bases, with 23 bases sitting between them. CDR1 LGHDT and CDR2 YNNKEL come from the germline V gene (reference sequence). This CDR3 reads CASSQSKRTHRMGSPLHF. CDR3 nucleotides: TGTGCCAGCAGCCAAAGCAAGAGAACCCACAGGATGGGTTCACCCCTCCACTTT.

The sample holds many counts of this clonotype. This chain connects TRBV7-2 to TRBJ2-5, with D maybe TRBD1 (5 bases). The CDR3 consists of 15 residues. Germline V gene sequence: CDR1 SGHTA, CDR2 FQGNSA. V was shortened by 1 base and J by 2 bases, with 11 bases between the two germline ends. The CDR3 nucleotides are TGTGCCAGCAGCTTAGTAACAGGTCGGCAAGAGACCCAGTACTTC. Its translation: CASSLVTGRQETQYF.